The clone carrying this TCR beta chain was found once. The germline V gene has CDR1 SGHRS and CDR2 YFSETQ. The CDR3 totals 15 residues. Trimming removed 0 bases at V and 0 bases at J, with 7 bases between. Using immunoSEQ multiplex PCR, the repertoire was profiled, and TCRdb retains in-frame clones only, with some absent. The sample holds some 190,000 clones, about 91% seen once. This sample was included in a study of blood T cell repertoires in COVID-19. This clonotype was obtained from a man aged 18-30 years with active or convalescent COVID-19. J is TRBJ1-3 and V is TRBV5-1; no firm D call. The specimen was peripheral blood. As DNA, the CDR3 is TGCGCCAGCAGCTTGGCCGGAGACTCTGGAAACACCATATATTTT. Translated: CASSLAGDSGNTIYF.